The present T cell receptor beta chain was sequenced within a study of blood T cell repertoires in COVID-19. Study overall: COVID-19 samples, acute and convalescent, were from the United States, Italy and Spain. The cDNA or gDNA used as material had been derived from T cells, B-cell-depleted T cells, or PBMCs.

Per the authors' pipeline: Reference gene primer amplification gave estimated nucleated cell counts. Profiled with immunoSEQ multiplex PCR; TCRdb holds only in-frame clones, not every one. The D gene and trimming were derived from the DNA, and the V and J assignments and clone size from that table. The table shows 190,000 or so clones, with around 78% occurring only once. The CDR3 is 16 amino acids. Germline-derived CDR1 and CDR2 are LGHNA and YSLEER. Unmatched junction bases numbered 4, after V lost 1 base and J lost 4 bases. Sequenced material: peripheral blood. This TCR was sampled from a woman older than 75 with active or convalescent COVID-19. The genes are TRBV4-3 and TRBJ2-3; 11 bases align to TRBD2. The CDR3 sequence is CASSQGSGGASDTQYF. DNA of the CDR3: TGCGCCAGCAGCCAAGGTAGCGGGGGGGCCTCAGATACGCAGTATTTT.